One and the same sample provided the 8 T cell receptor beta chains below, sequenced in a study of T cell changes during pregnancy in multiple sclerosis. Data came from immunoSEQ multiplex PCR; TCRdb stores just in-frame clones and leaves some out. The sample records 65,000 to 85,000 clones, 94% being singletons. The sample in question was peripheral blood, obtained in the second trimester of pregnancy. These receptors were obtained from a female donor in good health, enrolled as a control in a pregnancy study.

The chain uses TRBV5-1 and TRBJ2-6; 13 positions agree with TRBD2. CDR1 and CDR2 from the germline V gene are SGHRS and YFSETQ. This CDR3 contains 18 residues. The V gene end was trimmed by 4 bases and the J gene end by 1 base; junction bases not matched to a gene: 5. The CDR3 loop reads CASSERLAGGSGANVLTF. CDR3 sequence (DNA): TGCGCCAGCAGCGAACGACTAGCGGGAGGATCTGGGGCCAACGTCCTGACTTTC. The full variable domain, its missing parts supplied by reference TRBV5-1 and TRBJ2-6, is KAGVTQTPRYLIKTRGQQVTLSCSPISGHRSVSWYQQTPGQGLQFLFEYFSETQRNKGNFPGRFSGRQFSNSRSEMNVSTLELGDSALYLCASSERLAGGSGANVLTFGAGSRLTVL.

The chain has TRBV5-1 and TRBJ2-1; unclear D gene. The CDR3 runs 14 residues. V was trimmed by 4 bases and J by 6 bases, leaving 14 bases between them. CDR1 and CDR2 (germline): SGHRS, YFSETQ. The CDR3 sequence is CASSPPSRLNEQFF. The CDR3 nucleotides read TGCGCCAGCAGCCCCCCGAGCCGACTCAATGAGCAGTTCTTC.

This clone was recorded only once. The CDR3 region has the DNA TGTGCCAGGGAGAGGAAATCCGGGACTCCGAGGAGCTACACCTTC. The encoded protein is CARERKSGTPRSYTF. V usage is TRBV27 and J usage is TRBJ1-2; perhaps TRBD1 as D (5 bases). Trimming cost V 9 bases and J 9 bases, with 26 bases left between them. The CDR3 length is 15 residues. The germline V gene encodes CDR1 MNHEY and CDR2 SMNVEV (reference sequence).

The chain couples TRBV6-1 to TRBJ2-2; D might be TRBD2 (5 bases). CDR3 size: 15 residues. Germline loops: CDR1 MNHNS, CDR2 SASEGT. Deletions cut 4 bases from V and 0 bases from J, with 9 bases between. CDR3 amino acids: CASSAKGANTGELFF. DNA for the CDR3: TGTGCCAGCAGTGCGAAGGGAGCGAACACCGGGGAGCTGTTTTTT.

The J gene is TRBJ1-5, the V gene TRBV27, with D tentatively TRBD1 (5 bases). Germline V gene data show CDR1 as MNHEY and CDR2 as SMNVEV (reference sequence). V lost 3 bases and J lost 3, with 9 bases in between. The CDR3 runs 14 residues. The CDR3, as DNA: TGTGCCAGCAGTTTTCAGGGCCCCAATCAGCCCCAGCATTTT. It translates to CASSFQGPNQPQHF.

V usage is TRBV5-4 and J usage is TRBJ2-7; 8 nucleotides agree with TRBD2. In germline, CDR1 is SGHNT, CDR2 YYREEE (reference sequence). J lost 5 bases, V lost 2 bases, and 6 bases had no gene match. CDR3 length equals 14 residues. The CDR3 DNA is TGTGCCAGCAGCTTCGGACTAGCCCAGCACGAGCAGTACTTC. This sequence encodes CASSFGLAQHEQYF.

This chain uses TRBV2 with TRBJ1-1; D remains unclear. The CDR3 length is 14 residues. With 5 bases removed from V and 3 bases from J, the gap between germline ends came to 13 bases. The germline gives CDR1 SNHLY, CDR2 FYNNEI. The CDR3 DNA reads as TGTGCCAGCAGTCCCACTTTTGAGTACACTGAAGCTTTCTTT. Translation gives CASSPTFEYTEAFF.

This rearrangement joins TRBV29-1 to TRBJ2-1; maybe TRBD2 (5 bases). V gave up 7 bases and J gave up 5 bases, with 18 bases separating them. Germline values: CDR1 SQVTM, CDR2 ANQGSEA. This CDR3 comprises 14 residues. The CDR3 DNA reads as TGCAGCGCCAACTCGGGGAAAGGTAACAATGAGCAGTTCTTC. This encodes CSANSGKGNNEQFF.